This TCR beta chain was recorded in a study of shared clonotypes between healthy human individuals. Study context: Three plates each covered CD4 naive and memory; CD8 naive two, CD8 memory one.

Everyone who donated was a Caucasian adult who lived in Nashville, Tennessee. Clones were read by immunoSEQ multiplex PCR, and TCRdb kept only the in-frame ones, dropping some. The data show about a million clones, roughly 80% seen once. About this clone itself: What it binds is unknown.

Trimming took 10 bases from V and 5 from J, leaving 17 bases between them. This CDR3 is built from 13 residues. Germline lookup yields CDR1 MNHEY and CDR2 SVGAGI. Study results and limitations: A small donor pool kept down the genetic and exposure-history diversity that was represented. It was observed that 5% to 6% of naive CD4 clonotypes were shared across a handful of donors.

J is TRBJ1-1 and V is TRBV6-5; tentatively, D is TRBD1 (5 bases). The sample taken for sequencing was memory CD4+ T cells from PBMCs. As for subset: CD45RA-negative fraction. This clonotype was sampled from a man younger than 35 in good health. Some clones in this sample may be carry-over from other donors' samples. CDR3 in DNA: TGTGCCACCTGGGGGGGAGTGTGGACTGAAGCTTTCTTT. Translation gives CATWGGVWTEAFF.